These 32 T cell receptor beta chains were sequenced from one sample in a study of glioma-infiltrating T cells. Amplification of TCR alpha and beta CDR3 regions from RNA used iRepertoire nested multiplex PCR. Each CDR3 protein is one row after TCRdb ran MiXCR on the multiplex PCR reads. The sample shows 300,000 to 400,000 distinct CDR3 sequences, 41% of them seen only once. The material sequenced was glioma tissue, nonneoplastic brain tissue, or PBMCs (not recorded which). These receptors originate from a human donor with low-grade glioma or glioblastoma, undergoing nonglioma brain surgery, or in good health (not recorded which).

This clonotype was detected ten times or more. The chain employs TRBV25-1 and TRBJ2-5; 9 bases agree with TRBD2. The CDR3 sequence is 14 residues long. J was trimmed by 3 bases and V by 7 bases; bases with no gene match: 6. Looked up from germline, CDR1 is MGHDK and CDR2 is SYGVNS. In nucleotides, the CDR3 is TGTGCCAGCATGAGAGCGGGAGGTGAAGAGACCCAGTACTTC. Translation: CASMRAGGEETQYF.

Comments on this clonotype: A much larger clone differs from this one at a single base, so this may be a read error. The chain employs TRBV6-2 or TRBV6-3 and TRBJ2-3; TRBD2 is a possible D gene (7 bases). Per germline, CDR1 MNHEY and CDR2 SVGEGT. The CDR3 sequence is 15 residues long. CDR3 loop: CTSGQRTRTVDTQYF. CDR3 bases: TGTACCAGCGGACAAAGGACTAGGACAGTCGATACGCAGTATTTT.

This clonotype has a handful of counts. V is TRBV20-1 and J is TRBJ2-7; D perhaps matches TRBD2 (5 bases). V gave up 0 bases and J gave up 3 bases, with 15 bases separating them. The CDR3 is 15 residues long. CDR1 and CDR2 from the germline V gene are DFQATT and SNEGSKA (reference sequence). The CDR3 protein is CSARDSVGVLYEQYF. In nucleotides, the CDR3 is TGCAGTGCTAGAGATTCCGTCGGGGTTCTCTACGAGCAGTACTTC.

This clonotype was detected only a few times. One end of the junction varies from germline; a read error may be responsible. The chain links TRBV20-1 to TRBJ1-1; D gene unclear. This CDR3 has 13 residues. Germline V gene data show CDR1 as DFQATT and CDR2 as SNEGSKA (reference sequence). The CDR3 sequence: CSATSRLNTEALF. CDR3 nucleotides: TGCAGTGCTACTTCTAGGTTGAACACTGAAGCTTTATTT.

V and J are TRBV20-1 and TRBJ2-3; D is ambiguous. V dropped 5 bases and J dropped 5 bases, with 8 bases sitting between them. CDR3 size: 11 residues. Germline V gene lookup returns CDR1 DFQATT and CDR2 SNEGSKA (reference sequence). The CDR3 here is CSAGPLDTQYF. The CDR3 nucleotides read TGCAGTGCTGGACCCTTAGATACGCAGTATTTT.

This clonotype has just one count. This may be a read error: a much more frequent sequence differs by one nucleotide. The chain has TRBV20-1 and TRBJ2-7, with a tentative D call TRBD2 (6 bases). TRBJ2-1 matches the DNA end more closely, so the J call is doubtful. The CDR3 runs to 14 residues. The V gene's germline CDR1 is DFQATT and CDR2 SNEGSKA (reference sequence). CDR3 residues: CSARPRGTSYEQFF. The CDR3 DNA sequence: TGCAGTGCTAGACCACGGGGGACCTCCTACGAGCAGTTCTTC.

This clonotype was seen ten or more times. This chain joins TRBV20-1 and TRBJ2-2; the D gene is possibly TRBD2 (5 bases). The germline gives CDR1 DFQATT, CDR2 SNEGSKA (reference sequence). Between the trimmed V and J ends, which lost 0 bases and 3 bases, there was a span of 17 bases. CDR3 size: 17 residues. The CDR3 DNA follows: TGCAGTGCTAGAGATGGCGCTAGCCCGGCTTACACCGGGGAGCTGTTTTTT. Its translation: CSARDGASPAYTGELFF.

Points on this clonotype: A read error is possible here, since a much larger clone lies one base away. The chain is built from TRBV15 and TRBJ2-1; possibly TRBD2 for D (5 bases). Germline lookup yields CDR1 LNHNV and CDR2 YYDKDF (reference sequence). The CDR3 totals 16 residues. CDR3 in DNA: TGTGGCACCAGCAGAGTAGGTAGCGTGTCCTACAATGAGCAGTTCTTC. Residues: CGTSRVGSVSYNEQFF.

Ten or more counts support this clonotype. The chain uses TRBV20-1 and TRBJ1-2, with D possibly TRBD1 on 6 matching bases. In germline, CDR1 is DFQATT, CDR2 SNEGSKA (reference sequence). V was pared by 5 bases and J by 5 bases, with 12 bases between. The CDR3 contains 12 residues. CDR3: CSAYRVRYGYTF. The CDR3 DNA is TGCAGTGCTTACAGGGTCCGGTATGGCTACACCTTC.

V gene TRBV7-9 combines with J gene TRBJ1-1, with D possibly being TRBD1 (5 bases). The germline V gene has CDR1 SEHNR and CDR2 FQNEAQ (reference sequence). Trimming took off 5 bases at V and 3 bases at J, with 10 bases between the two ends. The CDR3 is made up of 13 amino acids. The CDR3 DNA reads as TGTGCCAGCAGCGGGGGGAAGGACACTGAAGCTTTCTTT. The encoded protein is CASSGGKDTEAFF.

A remark on this clonotype: At one end the junction does not follow the germline gene, possibly because of a read error. The rearrangement joins TRBV14 to TRBJ2-1; the D gene is possibly TRBD1 (6 bases). Germline V gene lookup returns CDR1 SGHDN and CDR2 FVKESK. This CDR3 region has 16 residues. The CDR3 sequence: CASSQRGGGWYNEQSF. The DNA for the CDR3 is TGTGCCAGCAGCCAGAGAGGGGGTGGATGGTACAATGAGCAGTCCTTC.

V is TRBV19 and J is TRBJ2-7, with 10 bases that match TRBD1. The junction had 5 bases not matched to a gene; V was cut back by 3 bases and J by 6 bases. The CDR3 runs 14 residues. Germline values: CDR1 LNHDA, CDR2 SQIVND (reference sequence). The CDR3 is CASSIDGQGVEQYF. CDR3 nucleotides: TGTGCCAGTAGTATCGATGGACAGGGGGTCGAGCAGTACTTC. Drawing the rest from reference TRBV19 and TRBJ2-7, the complete variable domain is DGGITQSPKYLFRKEGQNVTLSCEQNLNHDAMYWYRQDPGQGLRLIYYSQIVNDFQKGDIAEGYSVSREKKESFPLTVTSAQKNPTAFYLCASSIDGQGVEQYFGPGTRLTVT.

This clonotype was seen a few times. For the CDR3, the DNA is TGTGCCAGCGCCCCGGGTGAAAACATTCAGTACTTC. Residues: CASAPGENIQYF. The rearrangement links TRBV28 to TRBJ2-4; D gene unclear. The V gene lost 8 bases and the J gene lost 5 bases, with 10 bases spanning the gap. This CDR3 region has 12 residues. The germline V gene encodes CDR1 MDHEN and CDR2 SYDVKM.

This clonotype was counted between two and nine times. V is TRBV10-3 and J is TRBJ1-2; no reliable D call. The ends were cut back, 4 bases at V and 2 bases at J, with 11 bases in the middle. Germline V gives CDR1 ENHRY, CDR2 SYGVKD. The CDR3 totals 14 residues. CDR3 coding DNA: TGTGCCATCAGTGCGGAGGCGTTGAACTATGGCTACACCTTC. It specifies CAISAEALNYGYTF.

This chain connects TRBV13 to TRBJ1-1, with TRBD1 matching over 8 bases. Germline lookup yields CDR1 PRHDT and CDR2 FYEKMQ (reference sequence). The junction had 17 bases not matched to a gene; V was cut back by 5 bases and J by 6 bases. The length of the CDR3 is 17 residues. The CDR3: CASSPKGGQGGAAEAFF. DNA for the CDR3: TGTGCCAGCAGCCCAAAAGGAGGACAGGGCGGGGCCGCTGAAGCTTTCTTT.

This clonotype appeared many times. The chain employs TRBV27 and TRBJ1-5; D not resolved. Germline V CDR1 and CDR2: MNHEY, SMNVEV (reference sequence). The V and J ends lost 2 bases and 1 base respectively, with 9 bases between them. The CDR3 consists of 15 residues. The DNA for the CDR3 is TGTGCCAGCAGTTTAGGAGGGCGAAGCAATCAGCCCCAGCATTTT. It translates to CASSLGGRSNQPQHF.

The CDR3 bases are TGTGCCAGCGGTTCCCGGACACAGGGATCGCCCCACGAGCAGTACTTC. Protein product: CASGSRTQGSPHEQYF. The chain recombines TRBV27 with TRBJ2-7, with TRBD1 as a possible D gene (6 bases). V was trimmed by 8 bases and J by 5 bases, leaving 25 bases between them. The CDR3 has 16 residues. Germline V gives CDR1 MNHEY, CDR2 SMNVEV (reference sequence).

Comment on this clonotype: A much larger clone lies a single base off, so this may be a read error. This chain connects TRBV27 to TRBJ1-6; the D gene is possibly TRBD1 (5 bases). The CDR3 loop spans 14 amino acids. The germline CDR1 and CDR2 sequences are MNHEY and SMNVEV (reference sequence). For the CDR3, the DNA is TGTGCCACCAAGTTCCGGGACCGCAATTCACCCCTCCGCTTT. As protein: CATKFRDRNSPLRF.

This clonotype was counted ten times or more. The chain has TRBV28 and TRBJ1-6; TRBD1 might be the D (6 bases). V was trimmed by 0 bases and J by 10 bases, leaving 13 bases between them. The CDR3 consists of 15 residues. The V gene's germline CDR1 is MDHEN and CDR2 SYDVKM. The CDR3 DNA is TGTGCCAGCAGTTTATGCTGCAGGGGTTTATCACCCCTCCACTTT. Its translation is CASSLCCRGLSPLHF.

This clonotype was counted many times. The V call is TRBV27, the J call TRBJ1-2; D is unresolved. The germline CDR1 and CDR2 sequences are MNHEY and SMNVEV (reference sequence). The CDR3 totals 11 residues. V lost 5 bases, J lost 3 bases, and 4 bases lay in between. CDR3 DNA: TGTGCCAGCAGTACATACTATGGCTACACCTTC. Translating gives CASSTYYGYTF.

J is TRBJ2-1 and V is TRBV6-2 or TRBV6-3, with TRBD2 matching 11 bases. Germline V gene lookup returns CDR1 MNHEY and CDR2 SVGEGT. V lost 2 bases, J lost 7 bases, and 7 bases stayed unmatched. The CDR3 has 16 residues. The CDR3 nucleotides are TGTGCCAGCAGTTACGAGACTAGCGGGGCCCGGAATGAGCAGTTCTTC. Translation: CASSYETSGARNEQFF.

CDR3 sequence: CASSSAGGPDTQYF. CDR3 nucleotide sequence: TGTGCCAGCAGCTCGGCGGGAGGACCAGATACGCAGTATTTT. The V gene is TRBV7-3, the J gene TRBJ2-3; TRBD2 agrees at 8 bases. The CDR3 is 14 amino acids. J was trimmed by 4 bases and V by 4 bases; bases with no gene match: 4. In germline, CDR1 is SGHTA, CDR2 FQGTGA.

With respect to this clonotype: This may stem from a read error, because a much larger clone lies one nucleotide away. The chain is built from TRBV7-2 and TRBJ2-3, with 10 bases that match TRBD1. CDR3 length: 14 amino acids. After removal of 6 bases from V and 3 bases from J, the junction contained 3 bases not matched to a gene. CDR1 and CDR2 from the germline V gene are SGHTA and FQGNSA. The CDR3 loop is CASRPDRGTDTQYF. DNA for the CDR3: TGTGCCAGCAGGCCGGACAGGGGGACAGATACGCAGTATTTT.

The rearrangement uses TRBV4-3 and TRBJ2-1, with TRBD1 matching 7 bases. J gave up 4 bases and V 4 bases, and 4 bases lay outside the gene matches. This CDR3 region has 14 residues. In germline, CDR1 is LGHNA, CDR2 YSLEER. The CDR3 loop reads CASSLDRRYNEQFF. CDR3 nucleotide sequence: TGCGCCAGCAGCCTGGACAGGAGATACAATGAGCAGTTCTTC.

This clonotype has a single count. The gene calls are TRBV4-2 and TRBJ1-6; D is undetermined. Germline CDR1 LGHNA, CDR2 YNFKEQ. This CDR3 has 16 amino acids. Trimming stripped 5 bases from V and 6 bases from J, with 17 bases between. The CDR3 loop reads CASSVGGGPSNSPLHF. Written as DNA, the CDR3 is TGTGCCAGCAGCGTAGGAGGCGGGCCCTCTAATTCACCCCTCCACTTT.

The CDR3 reads CASSLEQDSPLHF. The CDR3 DNA reads TGTGCCAGCAGCTTGGAACAGGATTCACCCCTCCACTTT. The V call is TRBV7-2, the J call TRBJ1-6; possible D gene TRBD1, 5 bases. Trimming took off 3 bases at V and 8 bases at J, with 8 bases between the two ends. From germline, CDR1 is SGHTA and CDR2 FQGNSA. The CDR3 is 13 amino acids.

The chain couples TRBV28 to TRBJ2-3, with D perhaps given as TRBD1 or TRBD2 (6 bases each). Trimming left V 5 bases short and J 4 bases short, with 19 bases between. The CDR3 loop spans 16 amino acids. Per the germline V gene, CDR1 is MDHEN and CDR2 is SYDVKM. CDR3 protein: CASSPHYPGAPDTQYF. The CDR3 DNA reads as TGTGCCAGCAGTCCCCATTATCCGGGGGCACCAGATACGCAGTATTTT.

The gene calls are TRBV5-1 and TRBJ1-1, with a tentative D call TRBD1 (5 bases). Germline-derived CDR1 and CDR2 are SGHRS and YFSETQ. The V and J ends lost 4 bases and 5 bases respectively, with 12 bases between them. This CDR3 has 13 residues. The CDR3 loop reads CASSIVGGTEAFF. In DNA, the CDR3 is TGCGCCAGCAGCATTGTCGGGGGAACTGAAGCTTTCTTT.

This clonotype came up many times. The CDR3: CASSGGGINQPQHF. The DNA for the CDR3 is TGTGCCAGCAGTGGTGGAGGGATAAATCAGCCCCAGCATTTT. The J gene is TRBJ1-5, the V gene TRBV6-1, with D unresolved. The CDR3 contains 14 residues. Germline V gene sequence: CDR1 MNHNS, CDR2 SASEGT. V lost 4 bases, J lost 4 bases, and 11 bases lay in between.

This chain joins TRBV12-3 or TRBV12-4 and TRBJ1-2, with D unresolved. This CDR3 is built from 13 residues. Trimming cost V 6 bases and J 2 bases, with 10 bases left between them. The CDR3: CASRQKGNYGYTF. For the CDR3, the DNA is TGTGCCAGCAGGCAGAAAGGGAACTATGGCTACACCTTC.

On this clonotype: This may be a read error, as it is one base from a much larger clone. The CDR3 protein is CASSYSKVQITDTQYF. The CDR3 bases are TGTGCCAGCAGTTACTCAAAGGTACAGATTACAGATACGCAGTATTTT. The V and J genes are TRBV6-5 and TRBJ2-3; D is uncertain. CDR3 length equals 16 residues. Germline V gene data show CDR1 as MNHEY and CDR2 as SVGAGI. The germline V and J ends were trimmed by 0 bases and 3 bases, with 13 bases remaining between them.

The chain joins TRBV27 to TRBJ2-3; possibly TRBD2 for D (7 bases). The length of the CDR3 is 15 residues. Germline values: CDR1 MNHEY, CDR2 SMNVEV (reference sequence). V shed 8 bases and J shed 2 bases, with 17 bases lying between them. The CDR3 region has the DNA TGTGCCAGCGGGATGGGAGGGGGGAACACAGATACGCAGTATTTT. This encodes CASGMGGGNTDTQYF.